This T cell receptor (beta chain) was retrieved from a study of cytomegalovirus exposure and HLA in healthy donors. General study findings and limits: Most of the TCR beta V segments (in an earlier analysis) were productive either about 87% or about 30% of the time.

Trimming cost V 0 bases and J 6 bases; bases outside gene matches: 11. In germline, CDR1 is LGHNT, CDR2 FRNRAP. The CDR3 covers 17 residues. Concerning this clone itself: Its target is not known.

Use of 60 Vbeta and 13 Jbeta primers characterized the PCR. Sequencing used immunoSEQ multiplex PCR; TCRdb keeps in-frame clones, though not all of them. The profile covers 120,000 or so clones, with 77% appearing a single time and under 6.5% taken by the ten largest. The chain is built from TRBV12-5 and TRBJ2-5; 9 bases are a match to TRBD1. The sequence was obtained from a man younger than 35 in good health and CMV-seropositive. Specimen: PBMCs. CDR3 sequence (DNA): TGTGCTAGTGGTTTGGTACCCTCAGGGACAGGGCTACAGACCCAGTACTTC. Protein product: CASGLVPSGTGLQTQYF.